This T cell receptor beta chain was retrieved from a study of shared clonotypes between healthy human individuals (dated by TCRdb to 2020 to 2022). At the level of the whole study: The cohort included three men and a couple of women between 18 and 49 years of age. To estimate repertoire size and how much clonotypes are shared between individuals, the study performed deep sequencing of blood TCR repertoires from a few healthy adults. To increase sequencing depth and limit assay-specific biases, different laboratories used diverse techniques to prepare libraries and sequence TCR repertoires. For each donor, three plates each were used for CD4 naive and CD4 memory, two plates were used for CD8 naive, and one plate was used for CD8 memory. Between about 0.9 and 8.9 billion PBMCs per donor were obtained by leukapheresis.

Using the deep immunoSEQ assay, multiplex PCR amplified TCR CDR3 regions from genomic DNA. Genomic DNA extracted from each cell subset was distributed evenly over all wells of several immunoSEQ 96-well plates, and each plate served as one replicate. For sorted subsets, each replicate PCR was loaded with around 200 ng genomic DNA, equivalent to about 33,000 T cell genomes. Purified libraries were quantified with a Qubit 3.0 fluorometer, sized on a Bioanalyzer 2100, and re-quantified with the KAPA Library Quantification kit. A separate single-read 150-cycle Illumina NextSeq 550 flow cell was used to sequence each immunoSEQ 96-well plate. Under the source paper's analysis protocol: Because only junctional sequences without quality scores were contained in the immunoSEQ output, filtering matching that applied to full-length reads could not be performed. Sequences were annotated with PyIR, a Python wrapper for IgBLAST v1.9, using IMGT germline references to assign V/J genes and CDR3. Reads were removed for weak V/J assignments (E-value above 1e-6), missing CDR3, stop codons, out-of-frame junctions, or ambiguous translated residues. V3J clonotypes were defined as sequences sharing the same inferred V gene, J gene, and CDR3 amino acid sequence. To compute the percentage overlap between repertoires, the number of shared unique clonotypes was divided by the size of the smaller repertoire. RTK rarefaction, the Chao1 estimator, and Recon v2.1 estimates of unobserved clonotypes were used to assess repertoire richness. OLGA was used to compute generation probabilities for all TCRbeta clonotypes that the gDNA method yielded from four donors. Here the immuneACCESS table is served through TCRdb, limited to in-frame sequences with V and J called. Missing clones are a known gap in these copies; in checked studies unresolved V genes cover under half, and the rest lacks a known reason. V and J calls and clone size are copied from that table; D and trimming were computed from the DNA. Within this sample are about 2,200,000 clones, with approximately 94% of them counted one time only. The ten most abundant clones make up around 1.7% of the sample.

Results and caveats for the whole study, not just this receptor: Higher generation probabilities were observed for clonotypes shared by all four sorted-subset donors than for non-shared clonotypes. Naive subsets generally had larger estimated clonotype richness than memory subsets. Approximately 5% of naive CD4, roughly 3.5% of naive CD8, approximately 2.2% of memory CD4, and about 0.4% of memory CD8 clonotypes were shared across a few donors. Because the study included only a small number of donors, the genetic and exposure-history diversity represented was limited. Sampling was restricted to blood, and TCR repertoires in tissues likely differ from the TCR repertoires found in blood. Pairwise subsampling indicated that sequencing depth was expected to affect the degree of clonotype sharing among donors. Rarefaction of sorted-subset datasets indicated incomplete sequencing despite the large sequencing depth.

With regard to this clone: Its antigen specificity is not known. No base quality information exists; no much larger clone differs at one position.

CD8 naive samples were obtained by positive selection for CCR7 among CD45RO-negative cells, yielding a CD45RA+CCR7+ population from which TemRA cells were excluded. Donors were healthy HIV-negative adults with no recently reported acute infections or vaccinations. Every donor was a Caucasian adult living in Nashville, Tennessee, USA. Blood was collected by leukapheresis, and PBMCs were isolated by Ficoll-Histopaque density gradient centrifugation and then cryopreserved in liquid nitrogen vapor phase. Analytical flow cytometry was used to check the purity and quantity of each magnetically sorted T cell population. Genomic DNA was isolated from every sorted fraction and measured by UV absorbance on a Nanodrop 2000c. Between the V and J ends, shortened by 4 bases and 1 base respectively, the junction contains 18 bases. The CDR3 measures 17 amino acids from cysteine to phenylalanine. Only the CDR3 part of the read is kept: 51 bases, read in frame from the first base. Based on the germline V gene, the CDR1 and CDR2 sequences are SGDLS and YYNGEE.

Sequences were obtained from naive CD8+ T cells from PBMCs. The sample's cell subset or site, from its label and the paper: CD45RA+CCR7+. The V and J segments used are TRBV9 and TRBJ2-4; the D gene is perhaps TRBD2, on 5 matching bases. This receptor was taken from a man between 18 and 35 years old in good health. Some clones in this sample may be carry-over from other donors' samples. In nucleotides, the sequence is TGTGCCAGCAGCCCCGGAGGAGTGGGTACCGCCAAAAACATTCAGTACTTC. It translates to CASSPGGVGTAKNIQYF.